The 7 T cell receptor beta chains listed next were all sequenced from one sample in a study of a mutant IDH1 vaccine in newly diagnosed glioma. Using immunoSEQ multiplex PCR, the repertoire was profiled, and TCRdb retains in-frame clones only, with some absent. There are about 54,000 clones in the sample; over 80% occur only once, and roughly 3% lies in the top ten. Their cognate antigens are unknown. The time point was: week 47, end of study. What each vaccine dose contained was 300 ug of mutant IDH1 20-mer peptide, accompanied by topical imiquimod. Sample: PBMCs, taken from a glioma patient whose treatment included an IDH1 peptide vaccine. These receptor sequences come from a woman aged 45-59 years with glioma.

The chain uses TRBV7-2 and TRBJ2-4, with no clear D. V shed 5 bases and J shed 0 bases, with 5 bases lying between them. There are 13 residues in the CDR3. Germline V gene data show CDR1 as SGHTA and CDR2 as FQGNSA. CDR3 coding DNA: TGTGCCAGCAGCCAATTAGCCAAAAACATTCAGTACTTC. Translation: CASSQLAKNIQYF.

The rearrangement joins TRBV7-2 to TRBJ1-6; D is unresolved. Germline V gene sequence: CDR1 SGHTA, CDR2 FQGNSA. V gave up 2 bases and J gave up 7 bases, with 15 bases separating them. The CDR3 has 16 residues. CDR3 protein: CASSLYVGYENSPLHF. CDR3 DNA sequence: TGTGCCAGCAGCTTATATGTCGGATATGAGAATTCACCCCTCCACTTT. Full variable domain (outside the CDR3, taken from reference TRBV7-2 and TRBJ1-6): GAGVSQSPSNKVTEKGKDVELRCDPISGHTALYWYRQSLGQGLEFLIYFQGNSAPDKSGLPSDRFSAERTGGSVSTLTIQRTQQEDSAVYLCASSLYVGYENSPLHFGNGTRLTVT.

The chain uses TRBV4-1 and TRBJ1-4; TRBD1 is a possible D gene (6 bases). Per the germline V gene, CDR1 is MGHRA and CDR2 is YSYEKL. V was trimmed by 0 bases and J by 5 bases, leaving 13 bases between them. This CDR3 comprises 16 residues. The CDR3 DNA sequence: TGCGCCAGCAGCCAAGAACGGGGGGGCGCAAATGAAAAACTGTTTTTT. Its translation: CASSQERGGANEKLFF.

The chain is built from TRBV7-2 and TRBJ2-7; D may be TRBD2 (6 bases). The CDR3 consists of 14 residues. V was shortened by 2 bases and J by 9 bases, with 17 bases between the two germline ends. In germline, CDR1 is SGHTA, CDR2 FQGNSA. For the CDR3, the DNA is TGTGCCAGCAGCTTACAAGTGGGGGGTCTCGGGCAGTACTTC. Translation gives CASSLQVGGLGQYF.

The genes are TRBV9 and TRBJ2-1; the D call may be TRBD1 or TRBD2 (6 bases each). From germline, CDR1 is SGDLS and CDR2 YYNGEE. V lost 0 bases and J lost 10, with 17 bases in between. The CDR3 has 15 amino acids. CDR3 in DNA: TGTGCCAGCAGCGTAGCTTCTGGAGGGGGAGGAGAGCAGTTCTTC. Translation gives CASSVASGGGGEQFF. Combining the CDR3 with reference TRBV9 and TRBJ2-1 gives the whole variable domain DSGVTQTPKHLITATGQRVTLRCSPRSGDLSVYWYQQSLDQGLQFLIQYYNGEERAKGNILERFSAQQFPDLHSELNLSSLELGDSALYFCASSVASGGGGEQFFGPGTRLTVL.

The chain carries TRBV27 and TRBJ1-2, with 10 nucleotides matching TRBD1. V shed 5 bases and J 8 bases; nucleotides not matched to a gene: 8. Germline V gene lookup returns CDR1 MNHEY and CDR2 SMNVEV (reference sequence). This CDR3 comprises 14 residues. CDR3 amino acids: CASSPRQGAKGYTF. In DNA, the CDR3 is TGTGCCAGCAGTCCCCGACAGGGGGCTAAGGGCTACACCTTC.

The CDR3 spells CASSQPNSYYEQYF. In nucleotides, the CDR3 is TGTGCCAGCAGCCAACCGAATAGCTACTACGAGCAGTACTTC. The rearrangement links TRBV7-2 to TRBJ2-7; no reliable D call. The CDR3 spans 14 residues. V was cut by 5 bases and J by 3 bases, with 14 bases left in between. Looked up from germline, CDR1 is SGHTA and CDR2 is FQGNSA.